The 21 T cell receptor beta chains below come from one sample, sequenced in a study of T-cell reconstitution after alpha-beta-depleted transplantation in children. Molecular barcoding with unique molecular identifiers was used for the TCRbeta library. TCRdb ran MiXCR on the PCR reads and lists one entry per CDR3 protein. Among roughly 500,000 distinct CDR3 sequences, less than 35% were seen once, and the ten largest hold approximately 2.3%. The sample in question was PBMCs from the stem cell graft donor, obtained from the stem cell graft. The receptors stem from a human donor who donated a stem cell graft to a child with aplastic anemia.

The gene calls are TRBV10-3 and TRBJ1-5, with D perhaps matching TRBD1 (5 bases). The germline gives CDR1 ENHRY, CDR2 SYGVKD. The CDR3 has 15 residues. Between the trimmed V and J ends, which lost 4 bases and 4 bases, there was a span of 14 bases. The CDR3 DNA sequence: TGTGCCATCAGTGCAGGGACCGGAGAGAATCAGCCCCAGCATTTT. It is translated as CAISAGTGENQPQHF.

This clonotype was seen a few times. J is TRBJ1-5 and V is TRBV12-3 or TRBV12-4, with TRBD1 matching 9 bases. The CDR3 has 15 amino acids. After removal of 3 bases from V and 6 bases from J, the junction contained 6 bases not matched to a gene. The CDR3 nucleotides are TGTGCCAGCAGTTTTACCACAGGGGGCTCTCAGCCCCAGCATTTT. Translation gives CASSFTTGGSQPQHF.

The chain combines TRBV12-3 or TRBV12-4 with TRBJ2-2; 7 bases align to TRBD1. The CDR3 has 14 residues. J gave up 4 bases and V 8 bases, and 7 bases lay outside the gene matches. The CDR3 spells CASLWDRLTGELFF. CDR3 nucleotide sequence: TGTGCCAGCCTGTGGGACAGACTCACCGGGGAGCTGTTTTTT.

This clonotype was recorded a few times. This chain links TRBV7-8 with TRBJ2-5, with D unclear. Trimming removed 5 bases at V and 5 bases at J, with 18 bases between. The CDR3 is 15 residues long. Germline V gene data show CDR1 as SGHVS and CDR2 as FQNEAQ. The CDR3 protein is CASSPVNGRAETQYF. DNA for the CDR3: TGTGCCAGCAGCCCCGTAAACGGTAGAGCGGAGACCCAGTACTTC.

This clonotype was seen a handful of times. V gene TRBV30 combines with J gene TRBJ1-1; 9 positions agree with TRBD1. Trimming at V came to 0 bases and at J to 6 bases, leaving 2 bases not matched to a gene. The germline CDR1 and CDR2 sequences are GTSNPN and SVGIG (reference sequence). The CDR3 is 13 amino acids. The CDR3 coding sequence is TGTGCCTGGAGTGTTCGACAGGGGGCTGAAGCTTTCTTT. It specifies CAWSVRQGAEAFF.

This clonotype has just one count. This chain uses TRBV27 with TRBJ1-2; D is unresolved. V gave up 2 bases and J gave up 7 bases, with 8 bases separating them. This CDR3 is 12 amino acids long. CDR1 MNHEY and CDR2 SMNVEV come from the germline V gene (reference sequence). The CDR3 here is CASSLGGFGYTF. For the CDR3, the DNA is TGTGCCAGCAGTTTAGGAGGTTTTGGCTACACCTTC.

This rearrangement joins TRBV5-1 to TRBJ2-1; perhaps TRBD2 as D (5 bases). V was cut by 7 bases and J by 7 bases, with 18 bases left in between. Germline assignment: CDR1 SGHRS and CDR2 YFSETQ. The CDR3 extends over 14 amino acids. DNA of the CDR3: TGCGCCAGCCAAATCTCTAGCAATCGGAATGAGCAGTTCTTC. Its translation is CASQISSNRNEQFF.

This clonotype showed up just a few times. The CDR3 coding sequence is TGTGCCAGCAGCTTAGCCTTAGGGATAGGAGGAGATACGCAGTATTTT. This gives the protein CASSLALGIGGDTQYF. V and J are TRBV7-2 and TRBJ2-3; D is perhaps TRBD2 (5 bases). V lost 0 bases, J lost 5 bases, and 15 bases lay in between. The CDR3 covers 16 residues. Germline loops: CDR1 SGHTA, CDR2 FQGNSA.

This clonotype showed up just a few times. This CDR3 reads CASSPPGQEVVYF. The CDR3 DNA sequence: TGTGCCAGCAGTCCCCCGGGACAGGAGGTGGTGTACTTC. The chain employs TRBV6-5 and TRBJ2-7, with TRBD1 matching 8 bases. V trimming: 5 bases; J trimming: 12 bases; junction bases outside the gene matches: 12. This CDR3 has 13 amino acids. Germline assignment: CDR1 MNHEY and CDR2 SVGAGI.

The gene calls are TRBV5-1 and TRBJ2-1; D unresolved. CDR1 is SGHRS and CDR2 is YFSETQ in the germline V gene. Trimming removed 4 bases from V and 7 bases from J, with 12 bases in between. The CDR3 is 13 residues long. The CDR3 here is CASSPTLWNEQFF. Written as DNA, the CDR3 is TGCGCCAGCAGCCCAACCCTATGGAATGAGCAGTTCTTC.

CDR3 residues: CASSILLAGVYNEQFF. In DNA, the CDR3 is TGTGCCAGTAGTATTTTACTAGCGGGAGTTTACAATGAGCAGTTCTTC. The chain couples TRBV19 to TRBJ2-1; 11 nucleotides line up with TRBD2. CDR1 LNHDA and CDR2 SQIVND come from the germline V gene (reference sequence). The junction had 5 bases not matched to a gene; V was cut back by 3 bases and J by 4 bases. This CDR3 spans 16 amino acids.

This clonotype was seen a few times. The rearrangement uses TRBV29-1 and TRBJ1-2; 7 bases are a match to TRBD1. From germline, CDR1 is SQVTM and CDR2 ANQGSEA. The CDR3 loop spans 15 amino acids. Trimming removed 7 bases from V and 0 bases from J; junction bases left unmatched: 11. The CDR3 DNA is TGCAGCGCTGCAGCCACAGGGGCAGCTAACTATGGCTACACCTTC. This translates into CSAAATGAANYGYTF.

This clonotype occurred a few times. V gene TRBV20-1 combines with J gene TRBJ2-1, with 7 bases fitting TRBD2. The CDR3 length is 15 residues. The germline CDR1 and CDR2 sequences are DFQATT and SNEGSKA (reference sequence). Germline trimming cut 5 bases from V and 1 base from J; bases unmatched to any gene: 8. CDR3 DNA: TGCAGTGCTCAAACCGGTAGCGGGTCCTACAATGAGCAGTTCTTC. Encoded protein: CSAQTGSGSYNEQFF.

This clonotype was detected a few times. This chain connects TRBV20-1 to TRBJ2-5, with D tentatively TRBD1 (5 bases). V was clipped by 0 bases and J by 6 bases, with 20 bases between them. Germline V CDR1 and CDR2: DFQATT, SNEGSKA (reference sequence). The CDR3 runs to 16 residues. The CDR3 DNA follows: TGCAGTGCTAGAGATTTTTGGGCAGGGTCGAGTCAGACCCAGTACTTC. Translation: CSARDFWAGSSQTQYF.

This clonotype was picked up a small number of times. The rearrangement uses TRBV28 and TRBJ2-1; D uncertain. V was clipped by 2 bases and J by 0 bases, with 11 bases between them. The CDR3 has 16 amino acids. The germline V gene has CDR1 MDHEN and CDR2 SYDVKM. CDR3 nucleotide sequence: TGTGCCAGCAGTTTAACGGTGGGTTACTCCTACAATGAGCAGTTCTTC. Translation: CASSLTVGYSYNEQFF.

This rearrangement joins TRBV15 to TRBJ2-1; 7 bases are a match to TRBD2. Per the germline V gene, CDR1 is LNHNV and CDR2 is YYDKDF (reference sequence). The CDR3 length is 14 residues. The V and J ends lost 5 bases and 9 bases, in that order; junction bases with no gene match: 10. The CDR3 here is CATSGGDYPPEQFF. In DNA form, the CDR3 reads TGTGCCACCAGCGGGGGGGACTACCCGCCTGAGCAGTTCTTC. The full variable domain, its missing parts supplied by reference TRBV15 and TRBJ2-1, is DAMVIQNPRYQVTQFGKPVTLSCSQTLNHNVMYWYQQKSSQAPKLLFHYYDKDFNNEADTPDNFQSRRPNTSFCFLDIRSPGLGDTAMYLCATSGGDYPPEQFFGPGTRLTVL.

The rearrangement uses TRBV19 and TRBJ2-1; TRBD2 matches at 10 bases. The CDR3 spans 15 residues. Germline V gives CDR1 LNHDA, CDR2 SQIVND (reference sequence). Unmatched junction bases numbered 3, after V lost 2 bases and J lost 5 bases. CDR3 sequence (DNA): TGTGCCAGTAGTATAATAACTAGCGGGGACAATGAGCAGTTCTTC. It is translated as CASSIITSGDNEQFF. The whole variable domain, filled in from reference TRBV19 and TRBJ2-1, reads DGGITQSPKYLFRKEGQNVTLSCEQNLNHDAMYWYRQDPGQGLRLIYYSQIVNDFQKGDIAEGYSVSREKKESFPLTVTSAQKNPTAFYLCASSIITSGDNEQFFGPGTRLTVL.

This clonotype showed up just a few times. The rearrangement links TRBV15 to TRBJ1-2, with 7 bases that match TRBD1. The CDR3 sequence is 15 residues long. Trimming cost V 5 bases and J 1 base; bases outside gene matches: 7. Germline values: CDR1 LNHNV, CDR2 YYDKDF (reference sequence). The CDR3 region is CATSVSRDSNYGYTF. As DNA, the CDR3 is TGTGCCACCAGCGTAAGCAGGGACAGTAACTATGGCTACACCTTC.

The chain couples TRBV12-3 or TRBV12-4 to TRBJ1-6; D not certain. This CDR3 is built from 15 residues. The germline V and J ends were trimmed by 8 bases and 9 bases, with 20 bases remaining between them. CDR3 residues: CASRPEWGQASPLHF. CDR3 DNA: TGTGCCAGCCGCCCAGAATGGGGTCAGGCTTCACCCCTCCACTTT.

This clonotype was counted once. J is TRBJ2-7 and V is TRBV20-1; D is unclear. The V gene lost 1 base and the J gene lost 2 bases, with 9 bases spanning the gap. Looked up from germline, CDR1 is DFQATT and CDR2 is SNEGSKA (reference sequence). This CDR3 spans 13 amino acids. The CDR3 here is CSARAGLAYEQYF. In DNA, the CDR3 is TGCAGTGCTAGAGCTGGGCTAGCCTACGAGCAGTACTTC.

The chain couples TRBV29-1 to TRBJ1-1; TRBD1 is a possible D gene (5 bases). The CDR3 has 13 amino acids. The V end was cut by 8 bases, the J end by 5 bases, with 18 bases between. Germline CDR1 SQVTM, CDR2 ANQGSEA. CDR3 sequence reads: CSPLGPPWTEAFF. The CDR3 DNA reads as TGCAGCCCTCTGGGACCTCCGTGGACTGAAGCTTTCTTT.